This T cell receptor beta chain was observed in a study of vaccination effects on CD4 cells after COVID-19. Study-level findings and limits: The study found marked clonal contraction of infection- and vaccine-induced clones late after vaccination.

Deletions cut 3 bases from V and 7 bases from J, with 12 bases between. The CDR3 runs 13 residues. ViraFEST used viral peptide pools to expand antigen-specific CD4+ T cells before sequencing. Around day 10 of culture, CD4+ T cells were separated out. Testing of the vaccine recipients showed negative nucleocapsid antibodies and no prior SARS-CoV-2 infection. It was with 10 IU/ml IL-2 and around 10 ug/ml peptides that around 1.9 million PBMC per well were cultured. IL-2 medium supplanted half the medium on days 3 and 7. To note about this clone: Its antigen is unidentified.

The method was immunoSEQ multiplex PCR; TCRdb's version includes in-frame clones alone and lacks a portion of them. The sample shows about 40,000 clones, less than 70% of them seen only once. This TCR was recovered from a human donor who received a COVID-19 vaccine. The chain is built from TRBV12-3 or TRBV12-4 and TRBJ1-2; no reliable D call. Source: CD4+ T cells from PBMCs cultured with HCoV-OC43 spike peptides, taken before COVID-19 vaccination. Indicated subset: HCoV-OC43 spike overlapping peptide pool stimulation. The CDR3 nucleotides read TGTGCCAGCAGTTTCGCAGACGTAAGTGGCTACACCTTC. This encodes CASSFADVSGYTF.